The 15 T cell receptor beta chains below all came from one sample that was sequenced in a study of T cell changes during pregnancy in multiple sclerosis. Method: immunoSEQ multiplex PCR; TCRdb's copy keeps in-frame clones and lacks some. The table lists tens of thousands of clones, about 90% of them singletons, with approximately 0.35% in the top ten. Sequencing used CD4+ T cells from peripheral blood mononuclear cells, obtained after pregnancy. The origin of the receptors is a female donor in good health, enrolled as a control in a pregnancy study.

This sequence joins TRBV20-1 and TRBJ1-1, with 7 bases lining up with TRBD1. This CDR3 is built from 11 residues. With 6 bases clipped from V and 4 bases from J, the junction kept 2 bases outside the gene matches. Germline CDR1 and CDR2: DFQATT and SNEGSKA (reference sequence). The CDR3 loop is CSAPGGTEAFF. CDR3 sequence (DNA): TGCAGTGCACCAGGGGGCACTGAAGCTTTCTTT.

J is TRBJ1-2 and V is TRBV7-2, with D uncertain. Germline loops: CDR1 SGHTA, CDR2 FQGNSA. The CDR3 consists of 12 residues. V was pared by 5 bases and J by 2 bases, with 6 bases between. CDR3 DNA sequence: TGTGCCAGCAGCCTTTTCAACTATGGCTACACCTTC. Translating gives CASSLFNYGYTF.

This rearrangement joins TRBV7-2 to TRBJ2-2, with a possible D match to TRBD1 (6 bases). The CDR3 covers 15 residues. Trimming shortened V by 3 bases and J by 4 bases, and 12 bases separated the two germline ends. Germline assignment: CDR1 SGHTA and CDR2 FQGNSA. In DNA, the CDR3 is TGTGCCAGCAGCTTCAGGGGCCAGGGCACCGGGGAGCTGTTTTTT. This sequence encodes CASSFRGQGTGELFF.

The gene calls are TRBV5-1 and TRBJ2-3, with TRBD1 identical over 7 bases. V lost 0 bases and J lost 0; bases outside the gene matches: 1. The CDR3 is 15 residues long. CDR1 SGHRS and CDR2 YFSETQ come from the germline V gene. The chain's CDR3 is CASSLVGQSTDTQYF. CDR3 nucleotides: TGCGCCAGCAGCTTGGTGGGACAGAGCACAGATACGCAGTATTTT. Full variable domain (outside the CDR3, taken from reference TRBV5-1 and TRBJ2-3): KAGVTQTPRYLIKTRGQQVTLSCSPISGHRSVSWYQQTPGQGLQFLFEYFSETQRNKGNFPGRFSGRQFSNSRSEMNVSTLELGDSALYLCASSLVGQSTDTQYFGPGTRLTVL.

This chain connects TRBV20-1 to TRBJ2-5, with D maybe TRBD1 (6 bases). CDR1 and CDR2 (germline): DFQATT, SNEGSKA (reference sequence). The CDR3 runs to 11 residues. V was cut by 6 bases and J by 3 bases, with 8 bases left in between. The CDR3 protein is CSAEGEETQYF. As DNA, the CDR3 is TGCAGTGCCGAGGGGGAAGAGACCCAGTACTTC.

This sequence joins TRBV30 and TRBJ2-1; TRBD1 aligns across 8 bases. The CDR3 has 13 amino acids. The V and J ends lost 3 bases and 5 bases, in that order; junction bases with no gene match: 3. Germline CDR1 is GTSNPN and CDR2 is SVGIG (reference sequence). The CDR3 DNA reads as TGTGCCTGGAGCGGGGACAGGCACAATGAGCAGTTCTTC. Amino acid sequence: CAWSGDRHNEQFF.

The chain recombines TRBV7-2 with TRBJ1-6, with D possibly being TRBD1 (6 bases). Germline lookup yields CDR1 SGHTA and CDR2 FQGNSA. The CDR3 length is 15 residues. Deletions cut 5 bases from V and 7 bases from J, with 15 bases between. CDR3 region: CASSPSAGGNSPLHF. The CDR3 nucleotides are TGTGCCAGCAGCCCCTCTGCGGGGGGCAATTCACCCCTCCACTTT.

This rearrangement joins TRBV11-3 to TRBJ2-7, with 11 nucleotides matching TRBD2. V was pared by 5 bases and J by 3 bases, with 6 bases of the junction left unmatched. The CDR3 is 15 residues long. Germline V lookup: CDR1 SGHNT, CDR2 YENEEA. CDR3: CASSRLAGGNYEQYF. DNA for the CDR3: TGTGCCAGCAGCCGCCTAGCGGGGGGCAACTACGAGCAGTACTTC.

The chain uses TRBV5-1 and TRBJ2-3; TRBD2 aligns across 8 bases. The V gene end was trimmed by 0 bases and the J gene end by 0 bases; junction bases not matched to a gene: 6. Germline values: CDR1 SGHRS, CDR2 YFSETQ. The CDR3 runs to 17 residues. The CDR3 bases are TGCGCCAGCAGCTTGGGAGGGACTAGGGCAAGCACAGATACGCAGTATTTT. It codes for CASSLGGTRASTDTQYF.

J is TRBJ1-1 and V is TRBV6-4; D remains ambiguous. With 4 bases removed from V and 6 bases from J, the gap between germline ends came to 12 bases. Germline values: CDR1 MRHNA, CDR2 SNTAGT. CDR3 length: 13 amino acids. The CDR3 region is CASSAQGSSEAFF. CDR3 nucleotide sequence: TGTGCCAGCAGTGCTCAAGGGAGCTCTGAAGCTTTCTTT.

This clone appeared a single time. The chain carries TRBV5-4 and TRBJ1-1, with 7 positions matching TRBD1. J gave up 0 bases and V 3 bases, and 2 bases lay outside the gene matches. From germline, CDR1 is SGHNT and CDR2 YYREEE (reference sequence). This CDR3 is 14 amino acids long. Here the CDR3 reads CASSSGQVNTEAFF. CDR3 coding DNA: TGTGCCAGCAGCTCCGGACAGGTGAACACTGAAGCTTTCTTT.

The V call is TRBV7-2, the J call TRBJ1-5; D unclear. This CDR3 is built from 15 residues. From germline, CDR1 is SGHTA and CDR2 FQGNSA. V shed 1 base and J shed 3 bases, with 10 bases lying between them. Written as DNA, the CDR3 is TGTGCCAGCAGCTTAGTCGGGGATTCCAATCAGCCCCAGCATTTT. It codes for CASSLVGDSNQPQHF.

This chain uses TRBV5-5 with TRBJ2-1, with 9 positions matching TRBD1. The CDR3 extends over 13 amino acids. Germline assignment: CDR1 SGHKS and CDR2 YYEKEE (reference sequence). The V and J ends lost 9 bases and 8 bases, in that order; junction bases with no gene match: 9. As DNA, the CDR3 is TGTGCCACTTCGGGACAGGGTCTCGATGAGCAGTTCTTC. This encodes CATSGQGLDEQFF.

This rearrangement joins TRBV7-2 to TRBJ2-2; maybe TRBD2 (6 bases). There are 15 residues in the CDR3. Trimming stripped 1 base from V and 4 bases from J, with 10 bases between. The V gene's germline CDR1 is SGHTA and CDR2 FQGNSA. The CDR3 DNA follows: TGTGCCAGCAGCTTAGTCGGGGGAGCCACCGGGGAGCTGTTTTTT. Amino acids: CASSLVGGATGELFF.

The CDR3 DNA sequence: TGTGCCAGCAGTTACCCCCAGGGGACAGGGAAACACGAGCAGTACTTC. Translated, it gives CASSYPQGTGKHEQYF. The gene calls are TRBV6-5 and TRBJ2-7; 9 nucleotides match TRBD1. CDR3 size: 16 residues. Germline V gene lookup returns CDR1 MNHEY and CDR2 SVGAGI. With 2 bases clipped from V and 5 bases from J, the junction kept 10 bases outside the gene matches.